Listed below are T cell receptor beta chains from one sample, sequenced in a study of cytomegalovirus exposure and HLA in healthy donors. Some clones are missing from TCRdb's copy, which holds only in-frame ones; the method was immunoSEQ multiplex PCR. Of 200,000 or so clones listed, 80% to 85% were seen once; the top ten hold roughly 0.71%. Sequencing was done on a sample of PBMCs. The receptors were gathered from a boy aged 2 to 9 in good health and CMV-seronegative. Both conserved end residues are part of each CDR3. A D gene is named only where the DNA matches it firmly. A clone size is listed for some rows: how often the clone was seen (once, few, many), or a class if it is expanded.

d_gene,j_gene,abundance,v_gene,CDR3nt,CDR3aa
TRBD2,TRBJ2-7,.,TRBV5-4,TGTGCCAGCAGTCCTTCTAGCGGGCCTGTTTACGAGCAGTACTTC,CASSPSSGPVYEQYF
TRBD1,TRBJ2-7,.,TRBV5-1,TGCGCCAGCAGCTTGGGGCCGGGACAGGGCTCCTACGAGCAGTACTTC,CASSLGPGQGSYEQYF
TRBD2,TRBJ2-2,.,TRBV19,TGTGCCAGTAGTATAGGTAGCGGGAGGGGCGACACCGGGGAGCTGTTTTTT,CASSIGSGRGDTGELFF
.,TRBJ2-2,.,TRBV29-1,TGCAGCGTTCCCGTCAGGGGCTCGAACACCGGGGAGCTGTTTTTT,CSVPVRGSNTGELFF
.,TRBJ1-2,few,TRBV27,TGTGCCAGCAGTTTAAGACACAACTATGGCTACACCTTC,CASSLRHNYGYTF
TRBD2,TRBJ2-7,.,TRBV4-1,TGCGCCAGCAGCCAATCTAGCGGGAGCTCCTACGAGCAGTACTTC,CASSQSSGSSYEQYF
.,TRBJ2-1,.,TRBV4-1,TGCGCCAGCAGCCAAGAAACTAGCAGTTACAACAATGAGCAGTTCTTC,CASSQETSSYNNEQFF
.,TRBJ2-3,.,TRBV11-2,TGTGCCAGCAGCTTAGTAGGGGTCAGCACAGATACGCAGTATTTT,CASSLVGVSTDTQYF
.,TRBJ2-3,.,TRBV27,TGTGCCAGCAGTTTATCCTCCAGCACAGATACGCAGTATTTT,CASSLSSSTDTQYF
TRBD1,TRBJ1-5,.,TRBV10-3,TGTGCCATCAGTGAGTGGGGACAGGGGGCTAATCAGCCCCAGCATTTT,CAISEWGQGANQPQHF
TRBD1,TRBJ2-7,.,TRBV19,TGTGCCACCGAAGGACAGGGCGAGCAGTACTTC,CATEGQGEQYF
TRBD1,TRBJ1-4,once,TRBV7-8,TGTGCCAGCAGCTCGGGACAGCGTAATGAAAAACTGTTTTTT,CASSSGQRNEKLFF
TRBD1,TRBJ2-3,.,TRBV5-1,TGCGCCAGCAGCCCCTCGGGGACAGGGGGCACAGATACGCAGTATTTT,CASSPSGTGGTDTQYF
TRBD1,TRBJ2-7,.,TRBV12-5,TGTGCTAGTGGTTCGGGACAGGCGTCCACCTACGAGCAGTACTTC,CASGSGQASTYEQYF
TRBD2,TRBJ2-3,.,TRBV7-2,TGTGCCAGCAGCTTAGAGATCCTAGTGGGACTAGCAGCAGATACGCAGTATTTT,CASSLEILVGLAADTQYF
.,TRBJ1-1,.,TRBV11-2,TGTGCCAGCAGCTTTGCCGTCGACGGGGCTTTCTTT,CASSFAVDGAFF
TRBD1,TRBJ2-2,.,TRBV18,TGTGCCAGCTCACCACAGGGACAGGCCGGGGAGCTGTTTTTT,CASSPQGQAGELFF
TRBD2,TRBJ2-1,.,TRBV5-6,TGTGCCAGCAGCTCCCTTGGGGGAGGGGTAGGCAATGAGCAGTTCTTC,CASSSLGGGVGNEQFF
TRBD1,TRBJ2-1,.,TRBV29-1,TGCAGCGTCAACCGGGACAGGGGAGTCAATGAGCAGTTCTTC,CSVNRDRGVNEQFF
.,TRBJ2-3,.,TRBV7-6,TGTGCCAGCAGCGGGACATCAGATACGCAGTATTTT,CASSGTSDTQYF
TRBD2,TRBJ2-7,.,TRBV2,TGTGCCTCCAAGGACGGGGGGAGCGTCGAGCAGTACTTC,CASKDGGSVEQYF
.,TRBJ2-3,.,TRBV7-9,TGTGCCAGCAGTCCAGTTACGCGCGGGCCCCGCACAGATACGCAGTATTTT,CASSPVTRGPRTDTQYF
TRBD2,TRBJ2-7,.,TRBV6-5,TGTGCCAGCAGTTACTCGTTGGCGGGAGGCAAGGGCGAGCAGTACTTC,CASSYSLAGGKGEQYF
TRBD1,TRBJ2-1,.,TRBV2,TGTGCCAGCAGTGAAACACCGGGACAGGGGGATCACAATGAGCAGTTCTTC,CASSETPGQGDHNEQFF
.,TRBJ2-2,.,TRBV19,TGTGCCACCCTGGGCTACGGGGAGCTGTTTTTT,CATLGYGELFF
.,TRBJ1-2,.,TRBV5-4,TGTGCCAGCAGCCGGGACATTAGAAGGGCGGGTGGCTACACCTTC,CASSRDIRRAGGYTF
.,TRBJ1-3,.,TRBV11-2,TGTGCCAGCAGCTTTGGACAGAACACCATATATTTT,CASSFGQNTIYF
TRBD1,TRBJ1-2,.,TRBV7-8,TGTGCCAGCAGCTTAGAAGGGGGCGCAAACTATGGCTACACCTTC,CASSLEGGANYGYTF
.,TRBJ1-4,.,TRBV7-8,TGTGCCAGCAGGCAGACTGACGGTGAAAAACTGTTTTTT,CASRQTDGEKLFF
TRBD2,TRBJ2-3,.,TRBV7-2,TGTGCCAGCAGCCAGATAGCGGGGGGACCAGATACGCAGTATTTT,CASSQIAGGPDTQYF
TRBD1,TRBJ2-2,.,TRBV4-1,TGCGCCAGCAGCCCCGGACAGGGAAACACCGGGGAGCTGTTTTTT,CASSPGQGNTGELFF
TRBD1,TRBJ2-5,.,TRBV10-3,TGTGCCACCGCGGACAGGGAAGAGACCCAGTACTTC,CATADREETQYF
TRBD2,TRBJ2-1,.,TRBV2,TGTGCCAGGAGTGGCGTACTAGCGGGAGGGAATGAGCAGTTCTTC,CARSGVLAGGNEQFF
.,TRBJ1-2,.,TRBV6-5,TGTGCCACCCGGGGATCGGGGCGGGGTGGCTACACCTTC,CATRGSGRGGYTF
TRBD1,TRBJ2-7,.,TRBV5-6,TGTGCCAGCAGCTCGGGACAGGGGTACTACGAGCAGTACTTC,CASSSGQGYYEQYF
TRBD1,TRBJ1-5,.,TRBV6-1,TGTGCCAGCAGTGTCCGGGCCCACGACAGGGGTAACAATCAGCCCCAGCATTTT,CASSVRAHDRGNNQPQHF
.,TRBJ1-1,once,TRBV21-1,TGTGCCAACGACAGAAGGGCTTTCTTT,CANDRRAFF
TRBD2,TRBJ2-3,.,TRBV4-1,TGCGCCAGCAGCCAAGAACCCGGGACTAGCGGCACAGATACGCAGTATTTT,CASSQEPGTSGTDTQYF
.,TRBJ1-2,once,TRBV19,TGTGCCAGTAGTACTTCGCAGGGTGGCAGCTATGGCTACACCTTC,CASSTSQGGSYGYTF
TRBD1,TRBJ1-2,few,TRBV6-1,TGTGCCAGCATTTCCCAGGGGGTAGGTGGCTACACCTTC,CASISQGVGGYTF
.,TRBJ1-1,.,TRBV5-8,TGTGCCAGCAGGAGGAGCAGGGTCACTGAAGCTTTCTTT,CASRRSRVTEAFF
.,TRBJ2-7,.,TRBV5-1,TGCGCCAGCAGCTTGGTTGAGTACGAGCAGTACTTC,CASSLVEYEQYF
.,TRBJ1-2,few,TRBV29-1,TGCAGCGGCTACGGACAGAACTATGGCTACACCTTC,CSGYGQNYGYTF
.,TRBJ2-3,.,TRBV30,TGTGCCTGGAGTGCATGGGCGGATACGCAGTATTTT,CAWSAWADTQYF
.,TRBJ2-1,.,TRBV6-1,TGTGCCAGCAGTGAAGGGCAGTACAATGAGCAGTTCTTC,CASSEGQYNEQFF
.,TRBJ2-7,.,TRBV19,TGTGCCAGTAGTATCCCAGGAGGGGTCTCCTACGAGCAGTACTTC,CASSIPGGVSYEQYF
.,TRBJ2-1,.,TRBV19,TGTGCCAGTAGTGTCCGGGACTCAATTTACAATGAGCAGTTCTTC,CASSVRDSIYNEQFF
.,TRBJ2-2,.,TRBV27,TGTGCCAGCAGCCGTAGACAAACCGGGGAGCTGTTTTTT,CASSRRQTGELFF
.,TRBJ1-1,.,TRBV20-1,TGCAGTGCGCTGTACCAGGGGGAAGCTTTCTTT,CSALYQGEAFF
.,TRBJ2-7,few,TRBV7-6,TGTGCCAGCAGCTTTGGACAGACCTACGAGCAGTACTTC,CASSFGQTYEQYF
.,TRBJ2-3,.,TRBV7-9,TGTGCCAGCAGCTTAGTGACTGCCCCGCAGTATTTT,CASSLVTAPQYF
.,TRBJ2-7,.,TRBV4-1,TGCGCCAGCAGCCAAGCGTTGAGCTCCTACGAGCAGTACTTC,CASSQALSSYEQYF
TRBD1,TRBJ1-1,.,TRBV9,TGTGCCAGCAGCGTAGTAGACAGGGACCGTGAAGCTTTCTTT,CASSVVDRDREAFF
TRBD2,TRBJ2-7,.,TRBV10-3,TGTGCCATCAGCCCGGGAGGGCCCTCCCACCCCTACGAGCAGTACTTC,CAISPGGPSHPYEQYF
.,TRBJ2-7,.,TRBV19,TGTGCCAGTAGTATGAACGGCTACGAGCAGTACTTC,CASSMNGYEQYF
TRBD1,TRBJ2-7,.,TRBV6-1,TGTGCCAGCGGACAGGGGGCCTCCTACGAGCAGTACTTC,CASGQGASYEQYF
.,TRBJ2-3,.,TRBV11-2,TGTGCCAGCAGCCTATTAGGACAGTCAACAGATACGCAGTATTTT,CASSLLGQSTDTQYF
.,TRBJ2-7,.,TRBV2,TGTGCCAGCAGTACAGGGATAGGGGACGAGCAGTACTTC,CASSTGIGDEQYF
TRBD1,TRBJ1-3,few,TRBV18,TGTGCCAGCTCCGAAACGACAGGGGCGGCTGGAAACACCATATATTTT,CASSETTGAAGNTIYF
TRBD1,TRBJ2-3,.,TRBV5-4,TGTGCCAGCAGCCCCTACCGACAGGGGGCCACAGATACGCAGTATTTT,CASSPYRQGATDTQYF